This passage covers 11 T cell receptor beta chains from one sample sequenced in a study of cytomegalovirus exposure and HLA in healthy donors. PCR involved 60 Vbeta and 13 Jbeta primers. Clones were sequenced by immunoSEQ multiplex PCR, and TCRdb holds only the in-frame ones, with some missing. There are tens of thousands of clones in the sample; approximately 57% occur only once, and under 8% lies in the top ten. The sample taken for sequencing was PBMCs. Every receptor here comes from a woman younger than 45 in good health and CMV-seronegative.

The V and J genes are TRBV7-9 and TRBJ1-1; no definite D call. Trimming took 2 bases from V and 8 from J, leaving 12 bases between them. The CDR3 consists of 13 residues. In germline, CDR1 is SEHNR, CDR2 FQNEAQ (reference sequence). In DNA, the CDR3 is TGTGCCAGCAGCTTAAACGGCCTGACAGAAGCTTTCTTT. It translates to CASSLNGLTEAFF. The complete variable domain, with remaining parts taken from reference TRBV7-9 and TRBJ1-1, reads DTGVSQNPRHKITKRGQNVTFRCDPISEHNRLYWYRQTLGQGPEFLTYFQNEAQLEKSRLLSDRFSAERPKGSFSTLEIQRTEQGDSAMYLCASSLNGLTEAFFGQGTRLTVV.

The chain uses TRBV11-2 and TRBJ1-1; TRBD1 is a possible D gene (5 bases). Per germline, CDR1 SGHAT and CDR2 FQNNGV. The length of the CDR3 is 15 residues. The V end lost 3 bases, the J end lost 11 bases, and 22 bases lay between the germline ends. The CDR3 DNA reads TGTGCCAGCAGCTTCAATGGGGACCGGGGGGGAACCGCTTTCTTT. Its translation: CASSFNGDRGGTAFF.

The chain links TRBV7-3 to TRBJ1-2; weak D call: TRBD1 (5 bases). V was trimmed by 0 bases and J by 7 bases, leaving 6 bases between them. The CDR3 loop spans 12 amino acids. Germline V gene sequence: CDR1 SGHTA, CDR2 FQGTGA. This chain's CDR3 is CASSLTGAGYTF. DNA of the CDR3: TGTGCCAGCAGCTTAACTGGGGCTGGCTACACCTTC. Variable domain in full (rest from reference TRBV7-3 and TRBJ1-2): GAGVSQTPSNKVTEKGKYVELRCDPISGHTALYWYRQSLGQGPEFLIYFQGTGAADDSGLPNDRFFAVRPEGSVSTLKIQRTERGDSAVYLCASSLTGAGYTFGSGTRLTVV.

This sequence joins TRBV7-2 and TRBJ2-1; no clear D gene. Germline V gives CDR1 SGHTA, CDR2 FQGNSA. The CDR3 spans 18 residues. Trimming pared 1 base from V and 0 bases from J, leaving 16 bases between. The CDR3 loop reads CASSLVGGPANSYNEQFF. The CDR3 region has the DNA TGTGCCAGCAGCTTAGTTGGTGGCCCAGCGAACTCCTACAATGAGCAGTTCTTC.

The chain uses TRBV5-1 and TRBJ2-6, with D tentatively TRBD1 (5 bases). Germline CDR1 SGHRS, CDR2 YFSETQ. There are 15 residues in the CDR3. V was trimmed by 1 base and J by 4 bases, leaving 9 bases between them. The chain's CDR3 is CASSLTGTGANVLTF. For the CDR3, the DNA is TGCGCCAGCAGCTTGACAGGAACCGGGGCCAACGTCCTGACTTTC.

This rearrangement joins TRBV7-2 to TRBJ2-2; D is uncertain. Trimming removed 5 bases from V and 5 bases from J, with 9 bases in between. CDR1 and CDR2 from the germline V gene are SGHTA and FQGNSA. The CDR3 contains 13 residues. As DNA, the CDR3 is TGTGCCAGCAGCACACTCGGGACCGGGGAGCTGTTTTTT. Amino acid sequence: CASSTLGTGELFF.

V is TRBV11-2 and J is TRBJ1-1; 8 positions agree with TRBD1. The germline V gene has CDR1 SGHAT and CDR2 FQNNGV. This CDR3 contains 13 residues. After removal of 5 bases from V and 7 bases from J, the junction contained 6 bases not matched to a gene. The DNA for the CDR3 is TGTGCCAGCAGCCGGGACAGGTACCGTGAAGCTTTCTTT. Its translation is CASSRDRYREAFF.

This clone was recorded once. The V gene is TRBV2, the J gene TRBJ1-5; D is possibly TRBD1 (5 bases). Trimming pared 6 bases from V and 7 bases from J, leaving 16 bases between. The germline V gene has CDR1 SNHLY and CDR2 FYNNEI. The CDR3 consists of 14 residues. The CDR3 protein is CASRGDSREQPQHF. In DNA, the CDR3 is TGTGCCAGCAGGGGAGACAGTCGGGAGCAGCCCCAGCATTTT.

This clone has just a few counts. J is TRBJ1-1 and V is TRBV30, with D maybe TRBD1 (5 bases). In germline, CDR1 is GTSNPN, CDR2 SVGIG (reference sequence). V lost 3 bases and J lost 5, with 10 bases in between. CDR3 size: 12 residues. CDR3 region: CAWRGGMTEAFF. Here the CDR3 DNA reads TGTGCCTGGAGGGGGGGGATGACTGAAGCTTTCTTT.

The rearrangement links TRBV30 to TRBJ2-3, with 7 bases lining up with TRBD2. This CDR3 region has 15 residues. Germline CDR1 is GTSNPN and CDR2 is SVGIG (reference sequence). V shed 0 bases and J 2 bases; nucleotides not matched to a gene: 5. CDR3 DNA sequence: TGTGCCTGGAGTGTACAAAGCGGGACCACAGATACGCAGTATTTT. This translates into CAWSVQSGTTDTQYF.

The chain employs TRBV19 and TRBJ2-7; the match to TRBD2 covers 8 bases. CDR1 is LNHDA and CDR2 is SQIVND in the germline V gene (reference sequence). This CDR3 is 14 amino acids long. V gave up 3 bases and J gave up 4 bases; unmatched junction bases: 5. CDR3 amino acids: CASSIRGGWYEQYF. For the CDR3, the DNA is TGTGCCAGTAGTATTCGGGGGGGATGGTACGAGCAGTACTTC.